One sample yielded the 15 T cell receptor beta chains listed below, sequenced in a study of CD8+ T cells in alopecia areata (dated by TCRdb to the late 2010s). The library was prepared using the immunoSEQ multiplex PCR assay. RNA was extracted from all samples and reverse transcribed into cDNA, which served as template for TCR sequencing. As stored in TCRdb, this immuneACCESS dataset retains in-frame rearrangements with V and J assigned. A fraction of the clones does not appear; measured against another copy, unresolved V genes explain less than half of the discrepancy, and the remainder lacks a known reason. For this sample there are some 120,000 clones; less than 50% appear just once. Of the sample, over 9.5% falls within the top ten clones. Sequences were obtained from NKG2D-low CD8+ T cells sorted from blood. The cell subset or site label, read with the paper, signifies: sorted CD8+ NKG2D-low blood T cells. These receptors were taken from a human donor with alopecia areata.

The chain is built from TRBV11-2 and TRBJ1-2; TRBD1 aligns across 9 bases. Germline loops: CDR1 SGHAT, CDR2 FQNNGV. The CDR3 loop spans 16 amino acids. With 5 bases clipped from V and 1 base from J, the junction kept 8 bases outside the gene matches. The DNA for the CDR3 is TGTGCCAGCAGCCTTACCGGGACAGGGATTAACTATGGCTACACCTTC. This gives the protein CASSLTGTGINYGYTF. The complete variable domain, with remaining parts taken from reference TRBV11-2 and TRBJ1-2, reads EAGVAQSPRYKIIEKRQSVAFWCNPISGHATLYWYQQILGQGPKLLIQFQNNGVVDDSQLPKDRFSAERLKGVDSTLKIQPAKLEDSAVYLCASSLTGTGINYGYTFGSGTRLTVV.

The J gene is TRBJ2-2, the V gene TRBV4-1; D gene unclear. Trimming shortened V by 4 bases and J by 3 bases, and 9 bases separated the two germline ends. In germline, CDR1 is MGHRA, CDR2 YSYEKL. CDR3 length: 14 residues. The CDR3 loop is CASSRASDTGELFF. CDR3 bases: TGCGCCAGCAGCCGGGCGTCGGACACCGGGGAGCTGTTTTTT.

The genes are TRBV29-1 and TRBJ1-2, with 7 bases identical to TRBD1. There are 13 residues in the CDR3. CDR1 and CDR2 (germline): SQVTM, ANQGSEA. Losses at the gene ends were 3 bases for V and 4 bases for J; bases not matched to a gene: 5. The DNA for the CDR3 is TGCAGCGTTGACATAAGGACAGGCTATGGCTACACCTTC. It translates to CSVDIRTGYGYTF.

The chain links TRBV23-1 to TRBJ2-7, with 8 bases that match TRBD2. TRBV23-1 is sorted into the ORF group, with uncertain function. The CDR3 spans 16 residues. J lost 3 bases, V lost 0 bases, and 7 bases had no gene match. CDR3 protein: CASSQSNRLACYEQYF. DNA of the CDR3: TGCGCCAGCAGTCAATCAAACCGACTAGCGTGCTACGAGCAGTACTTC.

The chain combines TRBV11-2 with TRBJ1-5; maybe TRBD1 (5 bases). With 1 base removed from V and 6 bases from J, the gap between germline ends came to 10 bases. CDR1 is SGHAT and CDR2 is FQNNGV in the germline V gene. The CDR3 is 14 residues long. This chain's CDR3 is CASSLGQGGQPQHF. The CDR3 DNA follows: TGTGCCAGCAGCTTAGGCCAGGGCGGTCAGCCCCAGCATTTT.

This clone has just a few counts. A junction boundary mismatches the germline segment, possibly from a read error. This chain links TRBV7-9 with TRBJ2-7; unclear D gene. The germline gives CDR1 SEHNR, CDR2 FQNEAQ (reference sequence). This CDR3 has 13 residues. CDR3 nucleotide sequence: TGCGCCAGCAGCCATCTACCCCGCTACGAGCAGTACTTC. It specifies CASSHLPRYEQYF. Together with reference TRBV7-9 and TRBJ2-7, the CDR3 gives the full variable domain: DTGVSQNPRHKITKRGQNVTFRCDPISEHNRLYWYRQTLGQGPEFLTYFQNEAQLEKSRLLSDRFSAERPKGSFSTLEIQRTEQGDSAMYLCASSHLPRYEQYFGPGTRLTVT.

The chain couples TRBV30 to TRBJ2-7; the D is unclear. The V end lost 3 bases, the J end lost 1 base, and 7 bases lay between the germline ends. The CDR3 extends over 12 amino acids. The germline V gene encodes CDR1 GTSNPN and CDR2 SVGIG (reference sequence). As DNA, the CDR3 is TGTGCCTGGAGGGCAGTTTCCTACGAGCAGTACTTC. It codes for CAWRAVSYEQYF.

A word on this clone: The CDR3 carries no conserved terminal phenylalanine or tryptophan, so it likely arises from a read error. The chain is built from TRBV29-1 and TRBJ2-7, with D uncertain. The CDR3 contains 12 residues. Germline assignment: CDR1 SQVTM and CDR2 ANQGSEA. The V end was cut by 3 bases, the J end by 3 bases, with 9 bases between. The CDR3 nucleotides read TGCAGCGTTGAGAGCACCGTCTACGAGCAGTACTAC. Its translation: CSVESTVYEQYY.

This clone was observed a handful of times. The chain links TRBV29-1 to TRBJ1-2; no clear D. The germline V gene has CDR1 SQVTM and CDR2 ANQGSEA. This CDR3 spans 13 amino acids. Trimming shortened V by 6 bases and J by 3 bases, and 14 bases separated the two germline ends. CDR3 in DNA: TGCAGCGTAGACCCACTGGGCGACTATGGCTACACCTTC. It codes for CSVDPLGDYGYTF.

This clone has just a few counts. The CDR3 loop is CASKEGRSYGYTF. The CDR3 bases are TGTGCCAGCAAGGAGGGGCGCAGCTATGGCTACACCTTC. The chain is built from TRBV21-1 and TRBJ1-2. TRBV21-1 is termed a pseudogene. The CDR3 extends over 13 amino acids.

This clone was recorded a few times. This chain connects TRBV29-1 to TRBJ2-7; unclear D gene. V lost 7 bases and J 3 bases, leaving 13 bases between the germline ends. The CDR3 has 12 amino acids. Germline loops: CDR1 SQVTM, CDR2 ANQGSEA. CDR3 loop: CSAFFTDYEQYF. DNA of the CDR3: TGCAGCGCTTTCTTTACAGACTACGAGCAGTACTTC.

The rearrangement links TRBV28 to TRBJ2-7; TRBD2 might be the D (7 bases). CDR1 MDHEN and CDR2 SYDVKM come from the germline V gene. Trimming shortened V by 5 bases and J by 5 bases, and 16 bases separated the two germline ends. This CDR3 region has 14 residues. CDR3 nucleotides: TGTGCCAGCAGTGCCAGTCCGGGGGGCCACGAGCAGTACTTC. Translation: CASSASPGGHEQYF.

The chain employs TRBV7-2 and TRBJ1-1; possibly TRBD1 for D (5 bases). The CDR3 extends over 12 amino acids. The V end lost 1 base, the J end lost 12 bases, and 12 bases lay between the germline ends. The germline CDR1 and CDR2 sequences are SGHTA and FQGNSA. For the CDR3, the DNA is TGTGCCAGCAGCTTAGTCCAGGGTGTGTCTTTCTTT. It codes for CASSLVQGVSFF.

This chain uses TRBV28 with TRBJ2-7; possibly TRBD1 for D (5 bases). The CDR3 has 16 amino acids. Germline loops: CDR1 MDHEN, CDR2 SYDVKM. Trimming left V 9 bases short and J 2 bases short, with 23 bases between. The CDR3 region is CASSKAGSARTYEQYF. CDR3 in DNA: TGTGCCAGTAGTAAAGCAGGGTCGGCGCGGACCTACGAGCAGTACTTC.

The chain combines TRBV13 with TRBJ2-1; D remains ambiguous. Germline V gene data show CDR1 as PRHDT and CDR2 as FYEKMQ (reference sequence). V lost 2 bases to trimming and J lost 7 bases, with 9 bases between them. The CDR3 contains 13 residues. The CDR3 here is CASSLTAGNEQFF. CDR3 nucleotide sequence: TGTGCCAGCAGCTTAACGGCCGGGAATGAGCAGTTCTTC.